This passage covers 10 T cell receptor beta chains from one sample sequenced in a study of blood T cell repertoires in COVID-19. Clones were sequenced by immunoSEQ multiplex PCR, and TCRdb holds only the in-frame ones, with some missing. The sample contains 150,000 to 200,000 clones, 79% of which appear only once. The sequencing input was peripheral blood. The receptors were sampled from a man aged 55 to 70 with active or convalescent COVID-19.

The chain links TRBV19 to TRBJ2-1; 7 positions match TRBD2. This CDR3 is built from 15 residues. V was clipped by 8 bases and J by 8 bases; unmatched bases: 15. Germline V CDR1 and CDR2: LNHDA, SQIVND (reference sequence). CDR3 region: CASPRERGSPDEQFF. The DNA of the CDR3 is TGTGCCAGTCCGCGCGAGCGGGGATCCCCCGATGAGCAGTTCTTC.

The chain has TRBV5-1 and TRBJ1-2, with 9 positions matching TRBD1. CDR3 length: 16 amino acids. The J segment lost 4 bases and the V segment lost 4 bases, leaving 11 bases of the junction unmatched. Per germline, CDR1 SGHRS and CDR2 YFSETQ. The chain's CDR3 is CASSGQGLPGGYGYTF. In DNA form, the CDR3 reads TGCGCCAGCAGCGGACAGGGGCTACCAGGGGGCTATGGCTACACCTTC.

Written as DNA, the CDR3 is TGTGCCAGCAGCCAAGCGCAGACAGGGGTCGAGCAGTTCTTC. Translated, it gives CASSQAQTGVEQFF. The genes are TRBV3-1 (or the pseudogene TRBV3-2) and TRBJ2-1, with 8 bases identical to TRBD1. Germline values: CDR1 LGHDT, CDR2 YNNKEL (reference sequence). The CDR3 is made up of 14 amino acids. Trimming removed 1 base from V and 10 bases from J; junction bases left unmatched: 6.

This chain links TRBV19 with TRBJ1-5, with TRBD1 as a possible D gene (6 bases). CDR3 length: 15 residues. Trimming stripped 3 bases from V and 2 bases from J, with 11 bases between. Germline-derived CDR1 and CDR2 are LNHDA and SQIVND (reference sequence). DNA for the CDR3: TGTGCCAGTAGTATCCTCAGGGGCGGCAATCAGCCCCAGCATTTT. This codes for CASSILRGGNQPQHF.

This clone was observed a handful of times. The chain recombines TRBV28 with TRBJ1-5; D unclear. Germline CDR1 and CDR2: MDHEN and SYDVKM. With 4 bases removed from V and 0 bases from J, the gap between germline ends came to 16 bases. This CDR3 contains 17 residues. CDR3 amino acids: CASSSSIGDYSNQPQHF. The CDR3 nucleotides read TGTGCCAGCAGTTCCTCTATCGGGGATTATAGCAATCAGCCCCAGCATTTT.

This chain connects TRBV5-1 to TRBJ2-7, with 11 bases lining up with TRBD2. This CDR3 has 16 amino acids. The V gene's germline CDR1 is SGHRS and CDR2 YFSETQ. With 0 bases clipped from V and 3 bases from J, the junction kept 5 bases outside the gene matches. CDR3 in amino acids: CASSLDLGTSGYEQYF. The DNA of the CDR3 is TGCGCCAGCAGCTTGGATCTAGGGACTAGCGGCTACGAGCAGTACTTC.

The chain uses TRBV10-3 and TRBJ2-3; 12 positions match TRBD2. This CDR3 spans 17 amino acids. In germline, CDR1 is ENHRY, CDR2 SYGVKD. Trimming cost V 1 base and J 4 bases; bases outside gene matches: 6. CDR3 sequence: CAISEWLAGGFADTQYF. The DNA of the CDR3 is TGTGCCATCAGTGAGTGGCTAGCGGGAGGGTTCGCAGATACGCAGTATTTT.

This rearrangement joins TRBV27 to TRBJ2-7; D may be TRBD1 (6 bases). The germline V and J ends were trimmed by 5 bases and 1 base, with 15 bases remaining between them. This CDR3 region has 15 residues. Germline V lookup: CDR1 MNHEY, CDR2 SMNVEV (reference sequence). Written as DNA, the CDR3 is TGTGCCAGCAGTCCCCGCACAGGACAGTCCTACGAGCAGTACTTC. Encoded protein: CASSPRTGQSYEQYF.

The CDR3 nucleotides read TGTGCCACGAGTATTGCCCCTTCCCACAATGAGCAGTTCTTC. Amino acids: CATSIAPSHNEQFF. The chain recombines TRBV7-9 with TRBJ2-1; unclear D gene. Trimming removed 10 bases from V and 5 bases from J, with 18 bases in between. Germline lookup yields CDR1 SEHNR and CDR2 FQNEAQ (reference sequence). This CDR3 region has 14 residues.

This clone has a handful of counts. The V and J genes are TRBV2 and TRBJ2-5, with TRBD2 identical over 8 bases. Losses at the gene ends were 4 bases for V and 2 bases for J; bases not matched to a gene: 6. From germline, CDR1 is SNHLY and CDR2 FYNNEI. This CDR3 comprises 15 residues. The CDR3, as DNA: TGTGCCAGCAGTGTTCAAGCGGGAGCGCAAGAGACCCAGTACTTC. It specifies CASSVQAGAQETQYF.